The 31 T cell receptor beta chains presented below share a single source sample, sequenced in a study of T-cell reconstitution after alpha-beta-depleted transplantation in children. As it was prepared, the TCRbeta library received unique molecular identifiers. A single record per CDR3 protein comes from TCRdb applying MiXCR to the PCR reads. The sample lists almost 600,000 distinct CDR3 sequences, 25% to 30% seen once, with under 45% in the top ten. The sample consisted of PBMCs, taken before TCRalphabeta/CD19-depleted stem cell transplant. Receptors were obtained from a boy in the first two years of life with Wiskott-Aldrich syndrome, due to receive a stem cell transplant.

The chain employs TRBV5-1 and TRBJ2-1; 12 nucleotides align to TRBD2. The CDR3 sequence is 16 residues long. The V gene's germline CDR1 is SGHRS and CDR2 YFSETQ. J was trimmed by 7 bases and V by 4 bases; bases with no gene match: 9. The CDR3 loop reads CASSDELAGGLNEQFF. The CDR3 coding sequence is TGCGCCAGCAGCGACGAGCTAGCGGGAGGGCTAAATGAGCAGTTCTTC. Looking up the rest from reference TRBV5-1 and TRBJ2-1 gives the full variable domain: KAGVTQTPRYLIKTRGQQVTLSCSPISGHRSVSWYQQTPGQGLQFLFEYFSETQRNKGNFPGRFSGRQFSNSRSEMNVSTLELGDSALYLCASSDELAGGLNEQFFGPGTRLTVL.

This clonotype was recorded many times. V gene TRBV19 combines with J gene TRBJ2-1, with 7 bases fitting TRBD2. Unmatched junction bases numbered 2, after V lost 11 bases and J lost 7 bases. There are 10 residues in the CDR3. CDR1 is LNHDA, CDR2 SQIVND, per germline (reference sequence). CDR3 nucleotide sequence: TGTGCCGTCGGGAGGAATGAGCAGTTCTTC. This gives the protein CAVGRNEQFF.

This clonotype occurred a few times. The gene calls are TRBV2 and TRBJ2-7; 9 positions match TRBD1. The CDR3 is 14 residues long. Per germline, CDR1 SNHLY and CDR2 FYNNEI. V shed 6 bases, J shed 4 bases, and the junction held 7 bases outside the gene matches. The CDR3 nucleotides are TGTGCCAGCAGGCTTCGGGACAGGGAATACGAGCAGTACTTC. It codes for CASRLRDREYEQYF.

This clonotype was detected only a few times. The rearrangement joins TRBV7-8 to TRBJ1-2, with 12 bases lining up with TRBD1. The CDR3 is 18 residues long. Trimming at V came to 5 bases and at J to 3 bases, leaving 13 bases not matched to a gene. Germline V CDR1 and CDR2: SGHVS, FQNEAQ. As DNA, the CDR3 is TGTGCCAGCAGCCGACCGGGACAGGGGGCGTTTATTTACTATGGCTACACCTTC. Encoded protein: CASSRPGQGAFIYYGYTF.

The chain is built from TRBV6-5 and TRBJ2-1; 11 nucleotides agree with TRBD2. CDR1 is MNHEY and CDR2 is SVGAGI in the germline V gene. J lost 9 bases, V lost 2 bases, and 6 bases had no gene match. The length of the CDR3 is 15 residues. CDR3 residues: CASSYLTSGKVEQFF. The CDR3 DNA sequence: TGTGCCAGCAGTTACCTGACTAGCGGGAAGGTTGAGCAGTTCTTC.

In its sample, this clonotype was seen once. The V and J genes are TRBV20-1 and TRBJ2-5; the match to TRBD1 covers 11 bases. This CDR3 is built from 13 residues. J gave up 5 bases and V 5 bases, and 4 bases lay outside the gene matches. Germline CDR1 reads DFQATT; CDR2 reads SNEGSKA (reference sequence). CDR3 DNA: TGCAGTGCTTGGACAGGGGGCGCCGAGACCCAGTACTTC. This sequence encodes CSAWTGGAETQYF.

The chain is built from TRBV10-3 and TRBJ1-5; perhaps TRBD1 as D (5 bases). This CDR3 comprises 14 residues. CDR1 and CDR2 from the germline V gene are ENHRY and SYGVKD. The V end lost 3 bases, the J end lost 0 bases, and 6 bases lay between the germline ends. This CDR3 is CAISDDSSNQPQHF. DNA of the CDR3: TGTGCCATCAGTGACGACAGTAGCAATCAGCCCCAGCATTTT.

In this sample, this clonotype turned up a few times. This chain links TRBV24-1 with TRBJ2-1, with 9 bases aligning to TRBD1. Unmatched junction bases numbered 3, after V lost 3 bases and J lost 4 bases. This CDR3 is built from 15 residues. The germline V gene has CDR1 KGHDR and CDR2 SFDVKD. CDR3 sequence: CATSDGTGFYNEQFF. CDR3 in DNA: TGTGCCACCAGTGATGGGACAGGGTTTTACAATGAGCAGTTCTTC.

The chain joins TRBV5-5 to TRBJ2-1; 8 bases agree with TRBD2. This CDR3 contains 15 residues. Germline V CDR1 and CDR2: SGHKS, YYEKEE (reference sequence). V lost 4 bases to trimming and J lost 1 base; unmatched junction nucleotides: 4. The CDR3 loop reads CASSQREYSYNEQFF. In DNA form, the CDR3 reads TGTGCCAGCAGCCAGCGGGAGTATTCCTACAATGAGCAGTTCTTC.

The V and J genes are TRBV4-2 and TRBJ2-5; 11 bases match TRBD1. Trimming at V came to 4 bases and at J to 4 bases, leaving 8 bases not matched to a gene. The CDR3 runs to 16 residues. CDR1 LGHNA and CDR2 YNFKEQ come from the germline V gene. The CDR3 here is CASSRLPGQGVETQYF. CDR3 DNA sequence: TGTGCCAGCAGCCGACTACCGGGACAGGGGGTAGAGACCCAGTACTTC.

The chain couples TRBV5-1 to TRBJ2-3, with D unresolved. CDR1 and CDR2 from the germline V gene are SGHRS and YFSETQ. Trimming cost V 3 bases and J 0 bases, with 11 bases left between them. The CDR3 extends over 15 amino acids. The CDR3 DNA reads TGCGCCAGCAGCTCGCCGGGTCCGAGCACAGATACGCAGTATTTT. Encoded protein: CASSSPGPSTDTQYF.

This sequence joins TRBV5-1 and TRBJ2-7; D may be TRBD1 (6 bases). Trimming took 5 bases from V and 0 from J, leaving 9 bases between them. The CDR3 sequence is 13 residues long. Germline V lookup: CDR1 SGHRS, CDR2 YFSETQ. CDR3 nucleotides: TGCGCCAGCAGTAAGGGACACTCCTACGAGCAGTACTTC. Its protein product is CASSKGHSYEQYF.

V usage is TRBV10-3 and J usage is TRBJ2-1, with D hard to call. Germline V gives CDR1 ENHRY, CDR2 SYGVKD. The CDR3 has 14 amino acids. The V and J ends lost 4 bases and 8 bases respectively, with 15 bases between them. The CDR3 DNA reads TGTGCCATCAGTGGTGCTGACCGATTGGATGAGCAGTTCTTC. Its protein is CAISGADRLDEQFF.

The chain couples TRBV20-1 to TRBJ2-7; 7 bases align to TRBD2. Germline lookup yields CDR1 DFQATT and CDR2 SNEGSKA (reference sequence). The CDR3 has 11 amino acids. The ends lost 8 bases at V and 4 bases at J; junction bases unmatched: 5. Here the CDR3 DNA reads TGCAGTTGTGGGAGGGAGTACGAGCAGTACTTC. It encodes CSCGREYEQYF.

The chain uses TRBV28 and TRBJ2-7; 7 nucleotides agree with TRBD2. J gave up 3 bases and V 3 bases, and 2 bases lay outside the gene matches. Germline V gene lookup returns CDR1 MDHEN and CDR2 SYDVKM. The CDR3 covers 13 residues. CDR3 sequence reads: CASSFGLGYEQYF. The CDR3 bases are TGTGCCAGCAGTTTCGGACTAGGCTACGAGCAGTACTTC.

This clonotype was seen more than once but under ten times. The chain is built from TRBV7-8 and TRBJ2-7, with D uncertain. CDR3 size: 15 residues. Trimming removed 5 bases from V and 6 bases from J, with 20 bases in between. CDR1 and CDR2 (germline): SGHVS, FQNEAQ. CDR3 amino acids: CASSIVVGRLTEQYF. For the CDR3, the DNA is TGTGCCAGCAGCATCGTCGTGGGTAGGCTAACCGAGCAGTACTTC.

This chain uses TRBV5-1 with TRBJ2-1, with a weak D call TRBD2 (6 bases). Trimming removed 4 bases at V and 0 bases at J, with 8 bases between. The CDR3 is made up of 14 amino acids. CDR1 is SGHRS, CDR2 YFSETQ, per germline. The CDR3 DNA reads as TGCGCCAGCAGCCGGGACTTCTCCTACAATGAGCAGTTCTTC. Translated, it gives CASSRDFSYNEQFF.

This chain links TRBV5-1 with TRBJ2-7; 9 bases line up with TRBD1. CDR1 SGHRS and CDR2 YFSETQ come from the germline V gene. The V and J ends lost 4 bases and 2 bases, in that order; junction bases with no gene match: 7. The CDR3 is 15 amino acids. CDR3 DNA: TGCGCCAGCAGCCCTCACCGGGACAGGGCCTACGAGCAGTACTTC. As protein: CASSPHRDRAYEQYF.

The V gene is TRBV5-1, the J gene TRBJ2-3, with TRBD2 identical over 9 bases. This CDR3 has 16 residues. The germline gives CDR1 SGHRS, CDR2 YFSETQ. Trimming at V came to 4 bases and at J to 4 bases, leaving 10 bases not matched to a gene. The CDR3 loop reads CASSVDGTSPSDTQYF. The CDR3 bases are TGCGCCAGCAGCGTGGACGGGACTAGCCCTTCAGATACGCAGTATTTT.

The chain combines TRBV12-3 or TRBV12-4 with TRBJ2-1; D is ambiguous. Trimming removed 5 bases at V and 6 bases at J, with 11 bases between. This CDR3 contains 13 residues. CDR3 sequence reads: CASSRSGLNEQFF. CDR3 DNA sequence: TGTGCCAGCAGTCGGTCGGGCCTCAATGAGCAGTTCTTC.

The genes are TRBV12-3 or TRBV12-4 and TRBJ2-5; 9 bases match TRBD2. J was trimmed by 4 bases and V by 6 bases; bases with no gene match: 12. The CDR3 spans 16 residues. CDR3 in DNA: TGTGCCAGCAGCAGAGCCTGGGGGACTAGCAGAGAGACCCAGTACTTC. Amino acid sequence: CASSRAWGTSRETQYF.

The rearrangement joins TRBV12-3 or TRBV12-4 to TRBJ1-1; TRBD1 might be the D (5 bases). V lost 1 base and J lost 5, with 23 bases in between. CDR3 length equals 18 residues. The CDR3 DNA reads TGTGCCAGCAGTTTAGTTGTCCGGGGCGCCAGCAAAATGACTGAAGCTTTCTTT. Translated: CASSLVVRGASKMTEAFF.

In its sample, this clonotype was seen once. This chain links TRBV5-1 with TRBJ2-7; TRBD2 agrees at 8 bases. V trimming: 0 bases; J trimming: 7 bases; junction bases outside the gene matches: 6. Germline lookup yields CDR1 SGHRS and CDR2 YFSETQ. This CDR3 has 14 residues. In DNA, the CDR3 is TGCGCCAGCAGCTTGGAGGCGGGAGGAACTGAGCAGTACTTC. It codes for CASSLEAGGTEQYF.

This clonotype was detected a few times. The V and J genes are TRBV20-1 and TRBJ1-5; weak D call: TRBD1 (6 bases). The CDR3 loop spans 13 amino acids. Germline V lookup: CDR1 DFQATT, CDR2 SNEGSKA (reference sequence). The V and J ends lost 3 bases and 7 bases respectively, with 13 bases between them. The CDR3 loop is CSASRQGRQPQHF. CDR3 DNA sequence: TGCAGTGCTAGTCGGCAGGGGCGACAGCCCCAGCATTTT.

This clonotype came up a few times. The genes are TRBV5-1 and TRBJ2-1; 9 bases are shared with TRBD2. This CDR3 region has 15 residues. Germline CDR1 and CDR2: SGHRS and YFSETQ. The V segment lost 4 bases and the J segment 2 bases; nucleotides outside the gene matches: 4. The CDR3 nucleotides are TGCGCCAGCAGCATCGGACTAGCGACCTACAATGAGCAGTTCTTC. This encodes CASSIGLATYNEQFF.

This clonotype was counted only a few times. The CDR3 is CSARGPELHNEQFF. DNA for the CDR3: TGCAGTGCTAGAGGTCCGGAGTTGCACAATGAGCAGTTCTTC. The chain has TRBV20-1 and TRBJ2-1; no clear D gene. Germline assignment: CDR1 DFQATT and CDR2 SNEGSKA (reference sequence). This CDR3 has 14 residues. V lost 1 base to trimming and J lost 5 bases, with 12 bases between them.

Only a few counts were recorded for this clonotype. The chain has TRBV5-1 and TRBJ2-7, with TRBD1 matching over 11 bases. Germline V CDR1 and CDR2: SGHRS, YFSETQ. The CDR3 consists of 14 residues. With V trimmed by 4 bases and J by 5 bases, 5 bases remained unmatched. The DNA of the CDR3 is TGCGCCAGCAGCGGACAGGGGGCAATAGACGAGCAGTACTTC. Amino acids: CASSGQGAIDEQYF.

This sequence joins TRBV4-2 and TRBJ2-5, with 8 bases identical to TRBD1. The CDR3 runs to 18 residues. V was clipped by 3 bases and J by 3 bases; unmatched bases: 15. Per germline, CDR1 LGHNA and CDR2 YNFKEQ. In DNA form, the CDR3 reads TGTGCCAGCAGCCACAAACGCGACGGACAGGGCTCAAAAGAGACCCAGTACTTC. It is translated as CASSHKRDGQGSKETQYF.

The rearrangement links TRBV11-2 to TRBJ2-3, with 8 bases fitting TRBD2. In germline, CDR1 is SGHAT, CDR2 FQNNGV. The CDR3 is made up of 16 amino acids. J gave up 2 bases and V 5 bases, and 9 bases lay outside the gene matches. CDR3 amino acids: CASSRGAGVLTDTQYF. Written as DNA, the CDR3 is TGTGCCAGCAGCCGAGGAGCGGGAGTGCTCACAGATACGCAGTATTTT.

The V gene is TRBV24-1, the J gene TRBJ2-1; D remains ambiguous. Per germline, CDR1 KGHDR and CDR2 SFDVKD. Trimming took off 3 bases at V and 4 bases at J, with 3 bases between the two ends. The CDR3 has 12 residues. The CDR3 bases are TGTGCCACCAGTGATAATTACAATGAGCAGTTCTTC. Protein sequence: CATSDNYNEQFF.

DNA of the CDR3: TGTGCCAGCATGCAGGGACCCTACTCACCCCTCCACTTT. Translated, it gives CASMQGPYSPLHF. This chain connects TRBV2 to TRBJ1-6; possibly TRBD1 for D (5 bases). Trimming removed 7 bases from V and 10 bases from J, with 14 bases in between. Germline V lookup: CDR1 SNHLY, CDR2 FYNNEI. The CDR3 runs 13 residues.